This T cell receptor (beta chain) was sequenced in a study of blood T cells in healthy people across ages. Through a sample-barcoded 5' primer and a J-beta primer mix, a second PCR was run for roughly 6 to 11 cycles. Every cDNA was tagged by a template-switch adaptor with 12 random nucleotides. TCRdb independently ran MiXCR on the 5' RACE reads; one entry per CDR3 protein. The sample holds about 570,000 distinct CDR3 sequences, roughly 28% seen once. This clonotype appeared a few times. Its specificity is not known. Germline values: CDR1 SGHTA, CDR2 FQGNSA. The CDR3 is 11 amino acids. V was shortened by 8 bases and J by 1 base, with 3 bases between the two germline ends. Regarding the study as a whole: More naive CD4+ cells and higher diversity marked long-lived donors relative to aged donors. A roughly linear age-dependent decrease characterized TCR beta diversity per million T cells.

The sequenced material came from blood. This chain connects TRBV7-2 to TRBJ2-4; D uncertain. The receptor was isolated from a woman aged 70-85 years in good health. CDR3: CASGAKNIQYF. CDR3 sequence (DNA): TGTGCCAGCGGGGCCAAAAACATTCAGTACTTC. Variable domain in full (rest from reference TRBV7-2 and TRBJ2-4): GAGVSQSPSNKVTEKGKDVELRCDPISGHTALYWYRQSLGQGLEFLIYFQGNSAPDKSGLPSDRFSAERTGGSVSTLTIQRTQQEDSAVYLCASGAKNIQYFGAGTRLSVL.